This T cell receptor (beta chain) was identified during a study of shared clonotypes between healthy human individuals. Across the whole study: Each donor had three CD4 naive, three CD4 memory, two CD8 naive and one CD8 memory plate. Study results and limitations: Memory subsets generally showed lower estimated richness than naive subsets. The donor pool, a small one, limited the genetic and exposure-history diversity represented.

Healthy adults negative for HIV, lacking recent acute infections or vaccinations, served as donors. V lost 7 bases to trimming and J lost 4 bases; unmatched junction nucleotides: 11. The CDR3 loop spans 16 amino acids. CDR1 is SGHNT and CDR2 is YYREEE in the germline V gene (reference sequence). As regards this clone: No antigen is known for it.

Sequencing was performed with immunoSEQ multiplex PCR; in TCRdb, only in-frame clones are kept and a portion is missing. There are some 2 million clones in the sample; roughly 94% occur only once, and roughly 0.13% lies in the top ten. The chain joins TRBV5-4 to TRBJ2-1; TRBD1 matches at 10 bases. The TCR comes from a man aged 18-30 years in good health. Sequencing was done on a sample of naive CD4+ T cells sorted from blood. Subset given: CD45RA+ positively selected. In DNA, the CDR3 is TGTGCCAGCCGCTCGGGTGGGACAGGGGCGTACAATGAGCAGTTCTTC. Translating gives CASRSGGTGAYNEQFF.